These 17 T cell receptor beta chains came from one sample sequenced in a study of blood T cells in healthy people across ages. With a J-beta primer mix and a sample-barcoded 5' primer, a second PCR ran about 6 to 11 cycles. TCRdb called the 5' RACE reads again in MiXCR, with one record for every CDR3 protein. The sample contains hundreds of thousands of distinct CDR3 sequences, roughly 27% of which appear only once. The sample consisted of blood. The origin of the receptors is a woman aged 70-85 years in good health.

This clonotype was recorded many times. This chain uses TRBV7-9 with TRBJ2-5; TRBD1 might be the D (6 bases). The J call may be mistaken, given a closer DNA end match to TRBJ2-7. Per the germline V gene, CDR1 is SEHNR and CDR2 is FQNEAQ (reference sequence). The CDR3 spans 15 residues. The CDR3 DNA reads TGTGCCAGCAGCTCAGAGGGGGTCCTAGCCTACGAGCAGTACTTC. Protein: CASSSEGVLAYEQYF.

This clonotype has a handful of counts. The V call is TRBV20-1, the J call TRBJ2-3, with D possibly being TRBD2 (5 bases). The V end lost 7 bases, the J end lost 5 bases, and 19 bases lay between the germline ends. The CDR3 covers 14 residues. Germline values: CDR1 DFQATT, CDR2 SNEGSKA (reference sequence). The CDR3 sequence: CSEATGVGGDTQYF. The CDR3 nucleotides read TGCAGTGAAGCGACGGGCGTTGGAGGAGATACGCAGTATTTT.

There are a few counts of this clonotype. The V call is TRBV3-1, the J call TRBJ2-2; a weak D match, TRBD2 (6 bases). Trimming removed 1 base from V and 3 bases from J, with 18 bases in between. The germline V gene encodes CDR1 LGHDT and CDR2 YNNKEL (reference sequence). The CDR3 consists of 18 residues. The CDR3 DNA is TGTGCCAGCAGCCAAGGAGGGGCGGGATTAGGATACACCGGGGAGCTGTTTTTT. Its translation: CASSQGGAGLGYTGELFF.

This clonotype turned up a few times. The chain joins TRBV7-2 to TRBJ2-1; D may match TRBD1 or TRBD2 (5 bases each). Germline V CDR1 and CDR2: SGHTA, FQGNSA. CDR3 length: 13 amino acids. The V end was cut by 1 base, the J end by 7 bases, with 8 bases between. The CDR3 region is CASSLGDGNEQFF. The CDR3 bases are TGTGCCAGCAGCTTAGGGGACGGAAATGAGCAGTTCTTC.

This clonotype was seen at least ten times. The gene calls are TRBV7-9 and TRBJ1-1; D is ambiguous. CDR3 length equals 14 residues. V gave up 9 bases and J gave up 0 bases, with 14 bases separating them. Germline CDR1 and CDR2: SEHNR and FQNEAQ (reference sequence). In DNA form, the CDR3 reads TGTGCCAGTCTTGACCACAGCGTGAACACTGAAGCTTTCTTT. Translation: CASLDHSVNTEAFF.

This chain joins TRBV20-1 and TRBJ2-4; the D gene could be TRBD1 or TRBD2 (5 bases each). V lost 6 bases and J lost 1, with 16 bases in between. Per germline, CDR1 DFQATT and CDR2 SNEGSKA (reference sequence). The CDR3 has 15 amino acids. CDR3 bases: TGCAGTGCCCGGGACGGCCAGAATGCCAAAAACATTCAGTACTTC. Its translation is CSARDGQNAKNIQYF.

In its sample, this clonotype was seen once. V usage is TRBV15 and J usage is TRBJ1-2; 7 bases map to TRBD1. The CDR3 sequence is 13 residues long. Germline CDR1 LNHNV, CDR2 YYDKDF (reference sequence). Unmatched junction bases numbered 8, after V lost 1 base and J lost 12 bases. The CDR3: CATSRARQGSHTF. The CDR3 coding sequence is TGTGCCACCAGCAGAGCCAGACAGGGAAGCCACACCTTC.

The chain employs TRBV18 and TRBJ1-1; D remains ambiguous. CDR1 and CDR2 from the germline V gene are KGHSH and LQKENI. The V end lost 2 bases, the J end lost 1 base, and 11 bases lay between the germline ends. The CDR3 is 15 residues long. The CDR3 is CASSPGVNRNTEAFF. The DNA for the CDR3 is TGTGCCAGCTCACCAGGGGTGAATCGGAACACTGAAGCTTTCTTT.

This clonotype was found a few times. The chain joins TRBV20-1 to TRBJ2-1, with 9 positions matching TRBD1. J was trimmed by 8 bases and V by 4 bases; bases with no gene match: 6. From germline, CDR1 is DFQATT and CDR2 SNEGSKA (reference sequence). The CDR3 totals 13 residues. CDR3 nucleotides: TGCAGTGCTAAGGGACAGGGTAAGGATGAGCAGTTCTTC. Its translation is CSAKGQGKDEQFF.

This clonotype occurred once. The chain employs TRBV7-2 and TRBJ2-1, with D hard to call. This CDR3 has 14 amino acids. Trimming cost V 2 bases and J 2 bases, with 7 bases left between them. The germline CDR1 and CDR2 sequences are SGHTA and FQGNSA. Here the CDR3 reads CASSLYGPYNEQFF. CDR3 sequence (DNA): TGTGCCAGCAGCTTATACGGACCCTACAATGAGCAGTTCTTC.

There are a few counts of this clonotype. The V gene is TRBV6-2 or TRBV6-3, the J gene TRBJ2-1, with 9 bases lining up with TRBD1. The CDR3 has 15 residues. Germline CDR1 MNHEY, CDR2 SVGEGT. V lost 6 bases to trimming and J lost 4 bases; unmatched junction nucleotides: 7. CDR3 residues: CASRWAGQGYNEQFF. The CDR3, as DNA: TGTGCCAGCAGGTGGGCGGGACAGGGTTACAATGAGCAGTTCTTC.

The CDR3 bases are TGCGCCAGCAGCTTGGGACAGGGGGGTGAAAAACTGTTTTTT. Encoded protein: CASSLGQGGEKLFF. The chain has TRBV5-1 and TRBJ1-4; the match to TRBD1 covers 9 bases. Germline-derived CDR1 and CDR2 are SGHRS and YFSETQ. The CDR3 covers 14 residues. V shed 0 bases and J 7 bases; nucleotides not matched to a gene: 1. Using reference TRBV5-1 and TRBJ1-4 for the parts outside the CDR3, the full variable domain is KAGVTQTPRYLIKTRGQQVTLSCSPISGHRSVSWYQQTPGQGLQFLFEYFSETQRNKGNFPGRFSGRQFSNSRSEMNVSTLELGDSALYLCASSLGQGGEKLFFGSGTQLSVL.

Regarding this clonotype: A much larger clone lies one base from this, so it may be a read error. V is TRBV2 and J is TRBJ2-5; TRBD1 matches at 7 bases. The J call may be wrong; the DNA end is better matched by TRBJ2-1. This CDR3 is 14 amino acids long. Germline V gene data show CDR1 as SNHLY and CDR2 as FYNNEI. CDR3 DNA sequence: TGTGCCAGCAGTCGCAAACAGGGGAGCAATGAGCAGTTCTTC. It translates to CASSRKQGSNEQFF.

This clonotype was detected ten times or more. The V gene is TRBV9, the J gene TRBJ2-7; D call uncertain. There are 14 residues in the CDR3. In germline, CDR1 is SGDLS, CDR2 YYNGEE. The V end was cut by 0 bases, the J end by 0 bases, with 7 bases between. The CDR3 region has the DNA TGTGCCAGCAGCGTAGGGGGAAGCTCCTACGAGCAGTACTTC. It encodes CASSVGGSSYEQYF.

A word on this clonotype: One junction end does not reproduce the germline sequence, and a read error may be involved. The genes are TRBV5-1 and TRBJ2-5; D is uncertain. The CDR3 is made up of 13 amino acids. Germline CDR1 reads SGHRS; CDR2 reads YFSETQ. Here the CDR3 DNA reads TGCGCCAGCAGCTTGTACGGGCAAGAGGCCCAGTACTTC. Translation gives CASSLYGQEAQYF.

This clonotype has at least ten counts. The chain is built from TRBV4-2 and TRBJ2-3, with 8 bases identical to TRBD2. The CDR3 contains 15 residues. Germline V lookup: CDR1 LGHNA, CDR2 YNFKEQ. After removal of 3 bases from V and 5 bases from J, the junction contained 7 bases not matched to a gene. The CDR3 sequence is CASSQKAGGGDTQYF. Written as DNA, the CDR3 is TGTGCCAGCAGCCAGAAGGCGGGAGGAGGAGATACGCAGTATTTT.

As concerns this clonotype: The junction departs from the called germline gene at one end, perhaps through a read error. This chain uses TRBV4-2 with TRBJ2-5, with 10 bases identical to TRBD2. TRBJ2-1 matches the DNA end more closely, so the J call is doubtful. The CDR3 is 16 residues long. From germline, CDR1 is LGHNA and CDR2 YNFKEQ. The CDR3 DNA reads TGTGCCAGCAGCCGCCCACTAGCGGGAACCAACAATGGGCAGTTCTTC. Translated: CASSRPLAGTNNGQFF.